The clone carrying this TCR beta chain was counted once. What it binds is unknown. There were approximately 1.1 million CD4+ or CD8+ T cells used in the sorted libraries. The CDR3 is 14 amino acids. Trimming removed 0 bases from V and 7 bases from J, with 12 bases in between. The germline gives CDR1 MNHEY, CDR2 SVGAGI. With 10-nucleotide random UMIs, 5'RACE was used to make the cDNA. A single record per CDR3 protein comes from TCRdb applying MiXCR to the 5' RACE reads. The sample lists about 22,000 distinct CDR3 sequences; roughly 6.2% were seen once. This entry comes from a study of neurological immune-mediated disorders. Study findings and constraints: Private repertoires in all groups were suggested by the finding that expanded clones across subjects shared no CDR3 amino acid sequences. In HTLV-1-associated myelopathy, TCR clonal expansion was greatest, and in multiple sclerosis it was least, below healthy controls.

Sequencing was done on a sample of CD8+ T cells from blood. The sequence was collected from a man between 18 and 35 years old in good health. The genes are TRBV6-5 and TRBJ1-2, with a tentative D call TRBD1 (5 bases). CDR3 coding DNA: TGTGCCAGCAGTTACTCGGGGGGAGAGGGTGGCTACACCTTC. Its protein product is CASSYSGGEGGYTF.